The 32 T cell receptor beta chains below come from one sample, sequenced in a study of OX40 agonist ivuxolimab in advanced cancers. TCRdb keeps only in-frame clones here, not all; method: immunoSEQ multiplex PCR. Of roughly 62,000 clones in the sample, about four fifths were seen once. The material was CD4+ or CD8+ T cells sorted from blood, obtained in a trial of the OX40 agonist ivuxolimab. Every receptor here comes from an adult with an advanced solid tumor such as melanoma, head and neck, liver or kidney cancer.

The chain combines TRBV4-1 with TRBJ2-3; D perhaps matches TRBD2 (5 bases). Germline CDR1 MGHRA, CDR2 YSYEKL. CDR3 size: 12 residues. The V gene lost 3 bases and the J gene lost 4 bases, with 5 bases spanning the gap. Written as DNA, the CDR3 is TGCGCCAGCAGCCACGGGGCAGATACGCAGTATTTT. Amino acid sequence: CASSHGADTQYF.

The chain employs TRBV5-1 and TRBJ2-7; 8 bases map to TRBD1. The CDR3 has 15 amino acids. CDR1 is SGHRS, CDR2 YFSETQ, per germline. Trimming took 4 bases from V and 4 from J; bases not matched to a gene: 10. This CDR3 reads CASSNPQGVVYEQYF. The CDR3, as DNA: TGCGCCAGCAGCAACCCACAGGGGGTGGTTTACGAGCAGTACTTC.

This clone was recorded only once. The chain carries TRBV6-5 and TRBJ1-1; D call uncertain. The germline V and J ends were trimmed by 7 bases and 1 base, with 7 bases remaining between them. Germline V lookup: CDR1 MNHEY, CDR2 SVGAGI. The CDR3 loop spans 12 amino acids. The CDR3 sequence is CASNNPNTEAFF. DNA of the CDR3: TGTGCCAGCAACAACCCGAACACTGAAGCTTTCTTT.

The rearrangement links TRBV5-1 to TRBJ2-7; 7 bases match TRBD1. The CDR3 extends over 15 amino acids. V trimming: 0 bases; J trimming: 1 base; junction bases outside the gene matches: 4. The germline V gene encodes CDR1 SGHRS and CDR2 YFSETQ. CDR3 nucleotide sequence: TGCGCCAGCAGCTTGGGGGTCAGGGGGTCCTACGAGCAGTACTTC. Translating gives CASSLGVRGSYEQYF.

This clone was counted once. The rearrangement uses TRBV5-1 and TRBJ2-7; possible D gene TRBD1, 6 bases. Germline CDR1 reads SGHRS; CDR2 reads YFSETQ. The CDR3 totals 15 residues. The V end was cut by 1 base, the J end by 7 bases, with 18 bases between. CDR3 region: CASSLTVAGDFEQYF. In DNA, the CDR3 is TGCGCCAGCAGCTTGACGGTGGCAGGGGATTTTGAGCAGTACTTC.

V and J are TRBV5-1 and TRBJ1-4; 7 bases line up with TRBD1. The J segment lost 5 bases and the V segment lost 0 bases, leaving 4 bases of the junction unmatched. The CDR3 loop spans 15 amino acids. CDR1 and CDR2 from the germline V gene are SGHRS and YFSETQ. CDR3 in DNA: TGCGCCAGCAGCTTGGCAGGGGGGGAAAATGAAAAACTGTTTTTT. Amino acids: CASSLAGGENEKLFF.

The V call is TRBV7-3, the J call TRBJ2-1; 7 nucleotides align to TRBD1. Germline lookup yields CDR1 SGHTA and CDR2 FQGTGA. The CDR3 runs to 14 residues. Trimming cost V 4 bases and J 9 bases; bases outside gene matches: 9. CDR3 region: CASSSNMAGGEQFF. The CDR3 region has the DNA TGTGCCAGCAGCTCCAACATGGCAGGGGGTGAGCAGTTCTTC.

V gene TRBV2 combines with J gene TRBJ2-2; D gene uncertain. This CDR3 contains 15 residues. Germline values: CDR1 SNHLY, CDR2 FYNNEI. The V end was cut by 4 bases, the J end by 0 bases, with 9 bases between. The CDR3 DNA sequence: TGTGCCAGCAGTGCCTTGCGTTCGAACACCGGGGAGCTGTTTTTT. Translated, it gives CASSALRSNTGELFF.

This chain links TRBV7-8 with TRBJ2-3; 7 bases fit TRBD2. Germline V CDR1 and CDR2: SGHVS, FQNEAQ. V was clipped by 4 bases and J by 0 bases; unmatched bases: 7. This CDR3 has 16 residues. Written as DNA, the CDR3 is TGTGCCAGCAGCTCCGCAGCGGGATCTAGCACAGATACGCAGTATTTT. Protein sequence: CASSSAAGSSTDTQYF.

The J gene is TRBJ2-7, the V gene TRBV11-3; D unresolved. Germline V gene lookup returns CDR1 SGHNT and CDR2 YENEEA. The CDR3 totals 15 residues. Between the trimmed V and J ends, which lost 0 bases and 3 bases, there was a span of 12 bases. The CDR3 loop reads CASSLDSGPGYEQYF. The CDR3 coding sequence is TGTGCCAGCAGCTTAGATAGTGGACCCGGCTACGAGCAGTACTTC.

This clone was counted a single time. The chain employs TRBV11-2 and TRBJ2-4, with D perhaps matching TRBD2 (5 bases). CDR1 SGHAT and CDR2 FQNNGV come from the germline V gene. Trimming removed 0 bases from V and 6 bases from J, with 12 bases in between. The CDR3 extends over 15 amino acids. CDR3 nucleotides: TGTGCCAGCAGCTTAGATAGGCCCGCGGGAAACATTCAGTACTTC. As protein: CASSLDRPAGNIQYF. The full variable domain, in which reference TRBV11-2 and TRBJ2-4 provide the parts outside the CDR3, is EAGVAQSPRYKIIEKRQSVAFWCNPISGHATLYWYQQILGQGPKLLIQFQNNGVVDDSQLPKDRFSAERLKGVDSTLKIQPAKLEDSAVYLCASSLDRPAGNIQYFGAGTRLSVL.

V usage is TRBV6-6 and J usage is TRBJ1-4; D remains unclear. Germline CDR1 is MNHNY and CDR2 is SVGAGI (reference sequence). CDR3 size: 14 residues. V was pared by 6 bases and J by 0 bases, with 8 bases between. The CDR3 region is CASRRLATNEKLFF. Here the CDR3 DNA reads TGTGCCAGCAGGCGACTAGCAACTAATGAAAAACTGTTTTTT.

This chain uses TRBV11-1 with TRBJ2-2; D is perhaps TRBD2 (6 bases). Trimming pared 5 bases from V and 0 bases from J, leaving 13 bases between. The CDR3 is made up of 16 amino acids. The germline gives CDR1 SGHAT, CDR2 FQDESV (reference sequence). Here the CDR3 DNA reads TGTGCCAGCAGCAGAATGGGGGGATCGAACACCGGGGAGCTGTTTTTT. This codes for CASSRMGGSNTGELFF. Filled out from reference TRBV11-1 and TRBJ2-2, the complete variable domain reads EAEVAQSPRYKITEKSQAVAFWCDPISGHATLYWYRQILGQGPELLVQFQDESVVDDSQLPKDRFSAERLKGVDSTLKIQPAELGDSAMYLCASSRMGGSNTGELFFGEGSRLTVL.

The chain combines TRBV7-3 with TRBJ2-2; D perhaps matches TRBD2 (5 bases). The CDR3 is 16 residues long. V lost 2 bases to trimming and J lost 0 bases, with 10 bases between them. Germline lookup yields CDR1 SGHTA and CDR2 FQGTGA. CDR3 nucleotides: TGTGCCAGCAGCTTATCGACGGGGACGAACACCGGGGAGCTGTTTTTT. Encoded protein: CASSLSTGTNTGELFF.

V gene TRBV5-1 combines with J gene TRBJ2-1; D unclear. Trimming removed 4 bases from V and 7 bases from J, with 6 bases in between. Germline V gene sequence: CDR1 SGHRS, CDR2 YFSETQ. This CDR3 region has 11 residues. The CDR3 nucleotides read TGCGCCAGCAGCCGCGGAAATGAGCAGTTCTTC. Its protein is CASSRGNEQFF.

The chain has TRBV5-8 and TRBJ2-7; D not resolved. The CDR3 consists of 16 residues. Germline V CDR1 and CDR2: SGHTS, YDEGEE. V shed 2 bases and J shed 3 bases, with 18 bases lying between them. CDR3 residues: CASSLERSRSIYEQYF. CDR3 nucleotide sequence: TGTGCCAGCAGCTTAGAACGGTCCAGGTCGATCTACGAGCAGTACTTC.

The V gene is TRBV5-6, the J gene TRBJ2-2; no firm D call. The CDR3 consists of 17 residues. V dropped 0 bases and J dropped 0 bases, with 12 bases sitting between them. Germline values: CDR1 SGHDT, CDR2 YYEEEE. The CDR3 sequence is CASSLGGRAANTGELFF. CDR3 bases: TGTGCCAGCAGCTTGGGGGGTCGGGCAGCGAACACCGGGGAGCTGTTTTTT.

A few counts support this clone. The CDR3 is CASSVPRTGEAFF. The CDR3 DNA reads as TGTGCCAGCAGTGTACCTCGGACAGGGGAGGCTTTCTTT. The rearrangement joins TRBV6-1 to TRBJ1-1; TRBD1 matches at 9 bases. Germline-derived CDR1 and CDR2 are MNHNS and SASEGT. Losses at the gene ends were 4 bases for V and 11 bases for J; bases not matched to a gene: 8. CDR3 length: 13 amino acids.

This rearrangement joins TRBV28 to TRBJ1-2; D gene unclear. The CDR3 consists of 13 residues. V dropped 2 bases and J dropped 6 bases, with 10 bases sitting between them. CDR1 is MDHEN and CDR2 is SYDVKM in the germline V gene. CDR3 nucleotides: TGTGCCAGCAGTTTAAGCGGGCATGATGGCTACACCTTC. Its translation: CASSLSGHDGYTF.

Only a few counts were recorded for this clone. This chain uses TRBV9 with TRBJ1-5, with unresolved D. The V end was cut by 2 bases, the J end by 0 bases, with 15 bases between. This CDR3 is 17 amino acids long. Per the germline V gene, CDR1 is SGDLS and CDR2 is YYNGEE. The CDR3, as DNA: TGTGCCAGCAGCGTCGATGGCCGCCCGTATAGCAATCAGCCCCAGCATTTT. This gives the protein CASSVDGRPYSNQPQHF. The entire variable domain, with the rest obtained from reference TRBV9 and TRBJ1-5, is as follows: DSGVTQTPKHLITATGQRVTLRCSPRSGDLSVYWYQQSLDQGLQFLIQYYNGEERAKGNILERFSAQQFPDLHSELNLSSLELGDSALYFCASSVDGRPYSNQPQHFGDGTRLSIL.

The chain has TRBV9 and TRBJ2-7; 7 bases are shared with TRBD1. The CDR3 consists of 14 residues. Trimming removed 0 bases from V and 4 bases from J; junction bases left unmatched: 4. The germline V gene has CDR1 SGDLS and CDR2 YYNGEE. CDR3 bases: TGTGCCAGCAGCGTAGCTCGACAGGGATACGAGCAGTACTTC. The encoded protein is CASSVARQGYEQYF.

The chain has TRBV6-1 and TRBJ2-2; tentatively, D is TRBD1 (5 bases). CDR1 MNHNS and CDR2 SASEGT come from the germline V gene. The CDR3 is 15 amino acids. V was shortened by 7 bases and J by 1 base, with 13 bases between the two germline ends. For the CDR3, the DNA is TGTGCCAGCACCCTAGACAGATGGAACACCGGGGAGCTGTTTTTT. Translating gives CASTLDRWNTGELFF.

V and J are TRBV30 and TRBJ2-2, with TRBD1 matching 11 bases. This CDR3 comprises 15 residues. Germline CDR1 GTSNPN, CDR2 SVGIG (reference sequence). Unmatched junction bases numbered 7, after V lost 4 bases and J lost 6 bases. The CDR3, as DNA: TGTGCCTGGACGCGGTGGGGACAGGGGGCCGGGGAGCTGTTTTTT. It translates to CAWTRWGQGAGELFF.

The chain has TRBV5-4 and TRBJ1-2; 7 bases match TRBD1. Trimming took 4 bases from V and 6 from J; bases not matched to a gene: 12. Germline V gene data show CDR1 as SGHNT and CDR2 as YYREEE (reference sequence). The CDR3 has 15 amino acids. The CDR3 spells CASSQDRVQGHGYTF. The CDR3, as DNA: TGTGCCAGCAGCCAAGATCGGGTACAGGGGCATGGCTACACCTTC.

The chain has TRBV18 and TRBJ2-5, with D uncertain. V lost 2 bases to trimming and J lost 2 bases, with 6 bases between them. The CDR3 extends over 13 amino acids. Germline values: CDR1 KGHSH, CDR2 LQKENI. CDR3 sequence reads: CASSPNAQETQYF. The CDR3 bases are TGTGCCAGCTCACCAAACGCACAAGAGACCCAGTACTTC.

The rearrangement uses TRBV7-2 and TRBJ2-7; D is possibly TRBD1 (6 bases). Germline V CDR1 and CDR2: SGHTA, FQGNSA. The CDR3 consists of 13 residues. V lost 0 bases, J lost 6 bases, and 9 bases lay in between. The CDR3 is CASSLAQGSEQYF. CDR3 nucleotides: TGTGCCAGCAGCTTAGCGCAGGGGAGCGAGCAGTACTTC.

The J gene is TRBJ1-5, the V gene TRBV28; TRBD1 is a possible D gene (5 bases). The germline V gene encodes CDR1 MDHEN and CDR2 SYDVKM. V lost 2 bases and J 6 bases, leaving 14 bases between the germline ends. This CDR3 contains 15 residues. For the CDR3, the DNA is TGTGCCAGCAGTTTAGGGGGGTCTGTTAGTCAGCCCCAGCATTTT. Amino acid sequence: CASSLGGSVSQPQHF. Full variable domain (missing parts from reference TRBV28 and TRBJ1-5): DVKVTQSSRYLVKRTGEKVFLECVQDMDHENMFWYRQDPGLGLRLIYFSYDVKMKEKGDIPEGYSVSREKKERFSLILESASTNQTSMYLCASSLGGSVSQPQHFGDGTRLSIL.

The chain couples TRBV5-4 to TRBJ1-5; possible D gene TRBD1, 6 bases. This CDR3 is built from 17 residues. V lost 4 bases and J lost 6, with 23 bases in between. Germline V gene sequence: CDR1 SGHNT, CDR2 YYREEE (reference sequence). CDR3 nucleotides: TGTGCCAGCAGCCAAGGCGCCCCGAGGGGGTTAGGTCAGCCCCAGCATTTT. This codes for CASSQGAPRGLGQPQHF.

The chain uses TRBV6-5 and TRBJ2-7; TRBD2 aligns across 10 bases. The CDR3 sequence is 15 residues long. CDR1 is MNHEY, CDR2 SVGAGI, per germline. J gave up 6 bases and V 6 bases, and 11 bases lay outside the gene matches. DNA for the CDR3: TGTGCCAGCAGCGTTAAAGCGGGAGGGCCGGGCGAGCAGTACTTC. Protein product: CASSVKAGGPGEQYF.

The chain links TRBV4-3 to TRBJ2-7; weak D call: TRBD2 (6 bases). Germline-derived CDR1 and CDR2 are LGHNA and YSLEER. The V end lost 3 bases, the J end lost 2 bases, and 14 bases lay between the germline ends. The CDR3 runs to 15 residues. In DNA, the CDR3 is TGCGCCAGCAGCCAGCCCGGGACTGCCACCTACGAGCAGTACTTC. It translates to CASSQPGTATYEQYF.

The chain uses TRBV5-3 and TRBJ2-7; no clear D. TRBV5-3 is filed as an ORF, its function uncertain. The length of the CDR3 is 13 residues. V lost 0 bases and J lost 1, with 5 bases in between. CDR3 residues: CARSLVPSYEQYF. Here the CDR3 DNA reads TGTGCCAGAAGCTTGGTCCCGTCCTACGAGCAGTACTTC.

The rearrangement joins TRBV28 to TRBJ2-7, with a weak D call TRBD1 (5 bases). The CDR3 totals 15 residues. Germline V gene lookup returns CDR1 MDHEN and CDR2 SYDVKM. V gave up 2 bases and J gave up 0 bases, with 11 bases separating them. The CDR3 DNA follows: TGTGCCAGCAGTTTACGGTCAGGGCACTCCTACGAGCAGTACTTC. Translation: CASSLRSGHSYEQYF. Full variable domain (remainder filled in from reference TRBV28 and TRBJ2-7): DVKVTQSSRYLVKRTGEKVFLECVQDMDHENMFWYRQDPGLGLRLIYFSYDVKMKEKGDIPEGYSVSREKKERFSLILESASTNQTSMYLCASSLRSGHSYEQYFGPGTRLTVT.